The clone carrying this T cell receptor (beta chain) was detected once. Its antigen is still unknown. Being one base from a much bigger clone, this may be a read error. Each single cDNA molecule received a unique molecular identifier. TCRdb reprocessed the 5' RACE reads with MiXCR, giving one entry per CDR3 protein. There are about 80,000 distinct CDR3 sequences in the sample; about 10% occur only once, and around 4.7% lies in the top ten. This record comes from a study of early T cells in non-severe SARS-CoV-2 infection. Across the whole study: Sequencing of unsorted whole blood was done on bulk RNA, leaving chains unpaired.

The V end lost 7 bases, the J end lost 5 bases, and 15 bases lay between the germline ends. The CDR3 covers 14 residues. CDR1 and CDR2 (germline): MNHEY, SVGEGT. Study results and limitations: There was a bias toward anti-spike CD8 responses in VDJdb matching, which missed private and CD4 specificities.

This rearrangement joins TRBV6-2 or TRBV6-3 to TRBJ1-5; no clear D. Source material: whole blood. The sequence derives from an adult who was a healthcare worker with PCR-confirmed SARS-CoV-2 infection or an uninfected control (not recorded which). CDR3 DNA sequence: TGTGCCAGCACCAGAGGAGACGGATATCAGCCCCAGCATTTT. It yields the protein CASTRGDGYQPQHF.